A selection of T cell receptor beta chains follows, all from one sample in a study of CD8 T cells in ankylosing spondylitis. MiXCR, applied by TCRdb to the 5' RACE reads, yields one record per CDR3 protein. This sample has under 35,000 distinct CDR3 sequences, with roughly 7.9% found just once. Sequencing was carried out using blood, either unsorted or a sorted T cell fraction (not recorded which). All receptors derive from a male donor with ankylosing spondylitis or in good health (not recorded which). The CDR3 runs from the conserved cysteine through the conserved F or W. D genes are given only for firm matches. Clone size appears in some rows only: once, few, many, or a class for an expanded clone.

V gene: TRBV4-1
D gene: TRBD1
J gene: TRBJ2-3
clone size: many
CDR3 DNA: TGCGCCAGCAGCCATGCGACCGGGACAGACACAGATACGCAGTATTTT
CDR3 protein: CASSHATGTDTDTQYF

V gene: TRBV20-1
D gene: NA
J gene: TRBJ2-2
clone size: once
CDR3 DNA: TGCAGTGCTAGAGATCAACAGAAGAACACCGGGGAGCTGTTTTTT
CDR3 protein: CSARDQQKNTGELFF

V gene: TRBV9
D gene: TRBD2
J gene: TRBJ2-1
clone size: many
CDR3 DNA: TGTGCCAGCAGCGTAGGACCCGGGACTAGCGGGAGTTTTTCGGGTGGCAATGAGCAGTTCTTC
CDR3 protein: CASSVGPGTSGSFSGGNEQFF

V gene: TRBV12-3/TRBV12-4
D gene: NA
J gene: TRBJ2-2
clone size: many
CDR3 DNA: TGTGCCAGTACGTTGGTGGGCGGGGAGCTGTTTTTT
CDR3 protein: CASTLVGGELFF

V gene: TRBV7-9
D gene: NA
J gene: TRBJ2-7
clone size: NA
CDR3 DNA: TGTGCCAGCAGCCGTAGCGTGTTCTCCTACGAGCAGTACTTC
CDR3 protein: CASSRSVFSYEQYF

V gene: TRBV7-6
D gene: NA
J gene: TRBJ2-3
clone size: NA
CDR3 DNA: TGTGCCAGCAGCTTAGCAACTAGCCGCCCAGATACGCAGTATTTT
CDR3 protein: CASSLATSRPDTQYF

V gene: TRBV14
D gene: NA
J gene: TRBJ1-6
clone size: many
CDR3 DNA: TGTGCCAGCAGCCAAGGACGGGAGAATTCACCCCTCCACTTT
CDR3 protein: CASSQGRENSPLHF

V gene: TRBV5-1
D gene: NA
J gene: TRBJ1-1
clone size: many
CDR3 DNA: TGCGCCAGCAGCGCGCTGACGGGGCTGAACACTGAAGCTTTCTTT
CDR3 protein: CASSALTGLNTEAFF

V gene: TRBV5-1
D gene: TRBD1
J gene: TRBJ2-7
clone size: many
CDR3 DNA: TGCGCCAGCAGCTCTTTGACAGGGGACGAGCAGTACTTC
CDR3 protein: CASSSLTGDEQYF

V gene: TRBV9
D gene: NA
J gene: TRBJ2-7
clone size: once
CDR3 DNA: TGTGCCAGCAGCGTAGGAACCGATAAGTCCTACGAGCAGTACTTC
CDR3 protein: CASSVGTDKSYEQYF

V gene: TRBV11-2
D gene: NA
J gene: TRBJ2-7
clone size: many
CDR3 DNA: TGTGCCAGCAGCTTAGATCCCCGCCGACCTAGCTCCTACGAGCAGTACTTC
CDR3 protein: CASSLDPRRPSSYEQYF

V gene: TRBV15
D gene: NA
J gene: TRBJ2-3
clone size: many
CDR3 DNA: TGTGCCACCAGCAGAGCTAGGGGAGGAACCACAGATACGCAGTATTTT
CDR3 protein: CATSRARGGTTDTQYF

V gene: TRBV24-1
D gene: TRBD2
J gene: TRBJ2-1
clone size: many
CDR3 DNA: TGTGCCACCAGTGATCGAACTAGCGTTGAGCAGTTCTTC
CDR3 protein: CATSDRTSVEQFF

V gene: TRBV10-3
D gene: NA
J gene: TRBJ1-2
clone size: many
CDR3 DNA: TGTGCCATCAGCCAGGACGGCGGCTACACCTTC
CDR3 protein: CAISQDGGYTF

V gene: TRBV3-1
D gene: NA
J gene: TRBJ2-3
clone size: NA
CDR3 DNA: TGTGCCAGCAGCGGCTTAGATACGCAGTATTTT
CDR3 protein: CASSGLDTQYF

V gene: TRBV6-1
D gene: NA
J gene: TRBJ2-5
clone size: many
CDR3 DNA: TGTGCCAGCAGCCTGACAGATTCGCAAGAGACCCAGTACTTC
CDR3 protein: CASSLTDSQETQYF

V gene: TRBV5-6
D gene: NA
J gene: TRBJ2-7
clone size: many
CDR3 DNA: TGTGCCAGCAGCCCCCAGTCGGTAGGCGAGCAGTACTTC
CDR3 protein: CASSPQSVGEQYF

V gene: TRBV5-4
D gene: TRBD1
J gene: TRBJ2-3
clone size: NA
CDR3 DNA: TGTGCCAGCAGCTTCCGGGACAGGGTCCCAGATACGCAGTATTTT
CDR3 protein: CASSFRDRVPDTQYF

V gene: TRBV28
D gene: TRBD2
J gene: TRBJ2-1
clone size: many
CDR3 DNA: TGTGCCAGCGGGGAACTAGCGGGAAATAGACACAATGAGCAGTTCTTC
CDR3 protein: CASGELAGNRHNEQFF

V gene: TRBV5-1
D gene: TRBD2
J gene: TRBJ2-1
clone size: many
CDR3 DNA: TGCGCCAGCACCCCCGCCGGGGCGGGAGCAAATGAGCAGTTCTTC
CDR3 protein: CASTPAGAGANEQFF

V gene: TRBV4-2
D gene: TRBD2
J gene: TRBJ2-7
clone size: many
CDR3 DNA: TGTGCCAGCAGCCAAGATCCCCTCGACTGGACTAGAACTGATTACGAGCAGTACTTC
CDR3 protein: CASSQDPLDWTRTDYEQYF

V gene: TRBV29-1
D gene: NA
J gene: TRBJ2-1
clone size: many
CDR3 DNA: TGCAGCGTTGAAGATTCAGCTGGCTCCTACAATGAGCAGTTCTTC
CDR3 protein: CSVEDSAGSYNEQFF

V gene: TRBV10-3
D gene: NA
J gene: TRBJ2-1
clone size: NA
CDR3 DNA: TGTGCCATTCGGTTCACTAGCAGGAGAACCGACAATGAGCAGTTCTTC
CDR3 protein: CAIRFTSRRTDNEQFF

V gene: TRBV18
D gene: NA
J gene: TRBJ1-1
clone size: many
CDR3 DNA: TGTGCCAGCTCACCACCGGGGTATTTGGGGGATAACACTGAAGCTTTCTTT
CDR3 protein: CASSPPGYLGDNTEAFF

V gene: TRBV20-1
D gene: NA
J gene: TRBJ2-1
clone size: many
CDR3 DNA: TGCAGTGCTAGAGGCGACTTTCCTGCCTACAATGAGCAGTTCTTC
CDR3 protein: CSARGDFPAYNEQFF

V gene: TRBV18
D gene: NA
J gene: TRBJ2-6
clone size: many
CDR3 DNA: TGTGCCAGCTCACCCTTCACCGCCTTCTCTGGGGCCAACGTCCTGACTTTC
CDR3 protein: CASSPFTAFSGANVLTF

V gene: TRBV5-4
D gene: NA
J gene: TRBJ1-3
clone size: NA
CDR3 DNA: TGTGCCTCGGGGCGATCAGGGAGCCCCGGACTCGGAAACACCATATATTTT
CDR3 protein: CASGRSGSPGLGNTIYF

V gene: TRBV12-3/TRBV12-4
D gene: NA
J gene: TRBJ2-3
clone size: medium-sized
CDR3 DNA: TGTGCCAGCAGTCCCCTAGGGGATACGCAGTATTTT
CDR3 protein: CASSPLGDTQYF

V gene: TRBV7-2
D gene: NA
J gene: TRBJ2-7
clone size: NA
CDR3 DNA: TGTGCCAGCAGCTCCTACAATGTAGAGCAGTACTTC
CDR3 protein: CASSSYNVEQYF

V gene: TRBV12-3/TRBV12-4
D gene: TRBD1
J gene: TRBJ2-7
clone size: many
CDR3 DNA: TGTGCCAGCAGGACTACAGGGGATTACGAGCAGTACTTC
CDR3 protein: CASRTTGDYEQYF